This T cell receptor (beta chain) was found in a study of T cell responses to AZD1222 COVID-19 vaccine. Study-wide points: Repertoire sampling occurred only after the peak T cell response. Spike-specific TCRs gained breadth and depth after people received two AZD1222 doses. Nearly half of spike-specific TCRs reportedly go after variant regions that carry no mutations.

Repertoires were generated with immunoSEQ multiplex PCR, while TCRdb's copy carries only in-frame clones and drops some. The profile shows fewer than 150,000 clones, 93% of them singletons. A word on this clone: Its target is not known.

V was shortened by 6 bases and J by 0 bases, with 15 bases between the two germline ends. The CDR3 is made up of 15 amino acids. Looked up from germline, CDR1 is SGHKS and CDR2 is YYEKEE (reference sequence). The input for sequencing was peripheral blood, taken on day 0 of AZD1222 vaccination. This sequence joins TRBV5-5 and TRBJ1-1; perhaps TRBD1 as D (5 bases). This sequence originates from an adult in good health. The CDR3 spells CASNTYMDMNTEAFF. In DNA form, the CDR3 reads TGTGCCAGCAATACCTACATGGACATGAACACTGAAGCTTTCTTT.